Below are 18 T cell receptor beta chains sequenced from a single sample in a study of shared clonotypes between healthy human individuals. TCRdb's copy holds only in-frame clones and misses some; the assay was immunoSEQ multiplex PCR. This table holds about 480,000 clones, about 79% found once. Sequenced: PBMCs. The receptors come from a middle-aged woman in good health. Some clones in this sample may be carry-over from other donors' samples.

The CDR3 region is CASRGTSGSGEQFF. In DNA form, the CDR3 reads TGTGCCAGCAGAGGGACTAGCGGGAGTGGTGAGCAGTTCTTC. The chain is built from TRBV5-6 and TRBJ2-1; 14 bases are a match to TRBD2. The CDR3 sequence is 14 residues long. In germline, CDR1 is SGHDT, CDR2 YYEEEE. V shed 5 bases, J shed 9 bases, and the junction held 4 bases outside the gene matches.

The chain uses TRBV11-3 and TRBJ1-3; no clear D. The CDR3 runs 14 residues. Germline lookup yields CDR1 SGHNT and CDR2 YENEEA. Trimming stripped 5 bases from V and 6 bases from J, with 14 bases between. The CDR3 loop reads CASSPRAIENTIYF. In DNA, the CDR3 is TGTGCCAGCAGCCCAAGGGCTATCGAAAACACCATATATTTT.

This clone was found a few times. This sequence joins TRBV4-2 and TRBJ2-5, with D perhaps matching TRBD2 (5 bases). The CDR3 has 16 residues. Looked up from germline, CDR1 is LGHNA and CDR2 is YNFKEQ. Trimming removed 2 bases at V and 5 bases at J, with 18 bases between. The CDR3 region has the DNA TGTGCCAGCAGCCAACAAACGGGAAGGGTTGGCGAGACCCAGTACTTC. Residues: CASSQQTGRVGETQYF.

The chain carries TRBV20-1 and TRBJ1-1; TRBD1 agrees at 8 bases. CDR3 length: 11 residues. Germline assignment: CDR1 DFQATT and CDR2 SNEGSKA (reference sequence). The CDR3 DNA sequence: TGCAACCCAGACAGGGGCGTCCAAGCTTTCTTT. It translates to CNPDRGVQAFF.

The rearrangement links TRBV2 to TRBJ1-5; maybe TRBD1 (6 bases). The CDR3 sequence is 17 residues long. The germline V gene has CDR1 SNHLY and CDR2 FYNNEI. The V gene lost 6 bases and the J gene lost 6 bases, with 24 bases spanning the gap. CDR3 loop: CASSPGVRRSMAQPQHF. The CDR3 DNA reads TGTGCCAGCAGCCCAGGGGTCCGCCGCAGTATGGCTCAGCCCCAGCATTTT.

V usage is TRBV15 and J usage is TRBJ2-5, with D perhaps matching TRBD1 or TRBD2 (5 bases each). V was clipped by 5 bases and J by 4 bases, with 17 bases between them. This CDR3 is 15 amino acids long. Germline loops: CDR1 LNHNV, CDR2 YYDKDF (reference sequence). CDR3: CATSPITGTRETQYF. DNA of the CDR3: TGTGCCACCAGCCCAATAACGGGGACCCGAGAGACCCAGTACTTC.

This clone appeared once. The rearrangement links TRBV6-6 to TRBJ2-3, with a tentative D call TRBD1 (6 bases). The germline V gene has CDR1 MNHNY and CDR2 SVGAGI (reference sequence). Trimming removed 6 bases at V and 1 base at J, with 8 bases between. This CDR3 comprises 13 residues. CDR3: CASRNRGTDTQYF. The CDR3 nucleotides are TGTGCCAGCAGGAACAGGGGCACAGATACGCAGTATTTT.

The chain links TRBV28 to TRBJ2-7; D unclear. CDR3 length: 16 amino acids. The V gene lost 10 bases and the J gene lost 3 bases, with 25 bases spanning the gap. Germline V gives CDR1 MDHEN, CDR2 SYDVKM. Here the CDR3 reads CATSYPGGVRSYEQYF. In nucleotides, the CDR3 is TGTGCCACCTCCTACCCGGGCGGCGTAAGGAGCTACGAGCAGTACTTC.

The rearrangement joins TRBV9 to TRBJ1-1; 9 bases match TRBD1. V shed 2 bases, J shed 4 bases, and the junction held 3 bases outside the gene matches. Per the germline V gene, CDR1 is SGDLS and CDR2 is YYNGEE. CDR3 size: 14 residues. CDR3 residues: CASSVRDRATEAFF. The CDR3 DNA reads as TGTGCCAGCAGCGTCCGGGACAGGGCCACTGAAGCTTTCTTT.

V is TRBV30 and J is TRBJ2-5; 14 bases match TRBD2. This CDR3 spans 17 amino acids. The ends lost 5 bases at V and 5 bases at J; junction bases unmatched: 13. Per germline, CDR1 GTSNPN and CDR2 SVGIG (reference sequence). CDR3 protein: CAWGGGLAGGTEETQYF. CDR3 DNA sequence: TGTGCCTGGGGGGGAGGACTAGCGGGAGGCACGGAGGAGACCCAGTACTTC.

Regarding this clone: A read error may explain this, as a much larger clone is one base away. Other DNA sequences in this sample translate to the same CDR3. This chain uses TRBV7-2 with TRBJ2-5; the D is unclear. This CDR3 region has 13 residues. Germline values: CDR1 SGHTA, CDR2 FQGNSA. V dropped 1 base and J dropped 5 bases, with 8 bases sitting between them. CDR3 in DNA: TGTGCCAGCAGCTTAGTACAGCAGGAGACCCAGTACTTC. Translated: CASSLVQQETQYF.

This clone was picked up a small number of times. V gene TRBV9 combines with J gene TRBJ2-5; D not resolved. Trimming shortened V by 2 bases and J by 5 bases, and 13 bases separated the two germline ends. The length of the CDR3 is 14 residues. Per germline, CDR1 SGDLS and CDR2 YYNGEE. For the CDR3, the DNA is TGTGCCAGCAGCGTGTCGGTTCAGGCGGAGACCCAGTACTTC. Encoded protein: CASSVSVQAETQYF. Full variable domain (missing parts from reference TRBV9 and TRBJ2-5): DSGVTQTPKHLITATGQRVTLRCSPRSGDLSVYWYQQSLDQGLQFLIQYYNGEERAKGNILERFSAQQFPDLHSELNLSSLELGDSALYFCASSVSVQAETQYFGPGTRLLVL.

The chain combines TRBV16 with TRBJ2-7, with D possibly matching TRBD2 (7 bases). With 4 bases removed from V and 0 bases from J, the gap between germline ends came to 22 bases. The CDR3 consists of 18 residues. In germline, CDR1 is KGHSY, CDR2 FQNENV. CDR3 amino acids: CASSRGGVAGKNSYEQYF. The CDR3 bases are TGTGCCAGCAGCCGAGGGGGGGTGGCAGGGAAGAACTCCTACGAGCAGTACTTC.

This clone appeared a single time. The rearrangement uses TRBV4-3 and TRBJ2-7, with 12 bases that match TRBD2. Per the germline V gene, CDR1 is LGHNA and CDR2 is YSLEER. V shed 4 bases, J shed 4 bases, and the junction held 8 bases outside the gene matches. The length of the CDR3 is 16 residues. CDR3 coding DNA: TGCGCCAGCAGCCGCGTACTAGCGGGAGGAAATTACGAGCAGTACTTC. This codes for CASSRVLAGGNYEQYF.

This clone was seen a few times. This chain links TRBV9 with TRBJ1-5; D gene ambiguous. Germline CDR1 and CDR2: SGDLS and YYNGEE. The CDR3 extends over 13 amino acids. Trimming left V 0 bases short and J 5 bases short, with 6 bases between. The CDR3 protein is CASSVAQDQPQHF. DNA for the CDR3: TGTGCCAGCAGCGTAGCTCAGGATCAGCCCCAGCATTTT.

This sequence joins TRBV10-3 and TRBJ2-2; TRBD2 matches at 9 bases. The CDR3 runs 15 residues. Germline V gene sequence: CDR1 ENHRY, CDR2 SYGVKD. V shed 10 bases, J shed 0 bases, and the junction held 6 bases outside the gene matches. This CDR3 reads CATGREGANTGELFF. CDR3 DNA: TGTGCCACCGGGCGGGAGGGAGCGAACACCGGGGAGCTGTTTTTT.

The V call is TRBV28, the J call TRBJ2-7, with D perhaps TRBD1 or TRBD2 (5 bases each). The CDR3 length is 17 residues. V lost 5 bases, J lost 3 bases, and 23 bases lay in between. Germline V gives CDR1 MDHEN, CDR2 SYDVKM. Here the CDR3 reads CASSPRYGAALNYEQYF. Here the CDR3 DNA reads TGTGCCAGCAGTCCCCGATACGGGGCGGCACTAAACTACGAGCAGTACTTC.

Note on this clone: This may be a read error, as it is one base from a much larger clone. The CDR3 does not end in the conserved phenylalanine or tryptophan, so this is likely a read error. CDR3 residues: CASSTGTSDGYTL. CDR3 in DNA: TGTGCCAGCAGCACCGGGACATCAGACGGCTACACCCTC. V usage is TRBV28 and J usage is TRBJ1-2, with D perhaps matching TRBD1 (6 bases). Germline CDR1 and CDR2: MDHEN and SYDVKM. With 6 bases removed from V and 8 bases from J, the gap between germline ends came to 16 bases. The CDR3 contains 13 residues.